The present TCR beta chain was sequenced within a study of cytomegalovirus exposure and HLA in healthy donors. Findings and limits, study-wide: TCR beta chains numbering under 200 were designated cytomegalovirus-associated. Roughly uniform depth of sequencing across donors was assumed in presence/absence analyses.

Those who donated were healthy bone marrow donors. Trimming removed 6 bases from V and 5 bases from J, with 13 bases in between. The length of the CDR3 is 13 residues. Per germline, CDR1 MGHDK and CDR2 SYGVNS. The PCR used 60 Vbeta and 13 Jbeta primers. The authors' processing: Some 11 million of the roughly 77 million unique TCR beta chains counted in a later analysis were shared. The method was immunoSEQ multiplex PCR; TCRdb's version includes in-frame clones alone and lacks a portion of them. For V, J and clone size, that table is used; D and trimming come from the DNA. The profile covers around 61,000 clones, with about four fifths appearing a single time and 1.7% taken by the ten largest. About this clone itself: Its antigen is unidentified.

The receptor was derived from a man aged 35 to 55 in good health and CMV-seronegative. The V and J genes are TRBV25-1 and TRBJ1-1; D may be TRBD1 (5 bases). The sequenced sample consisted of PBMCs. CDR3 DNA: TGTGCCAGCAGCGTGGGGGGTAGGACTGAAGCTTTCTTT. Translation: CASSVGGRTEAFF.